The entry that follows covers one T cell receptor (beta chain) sequence. Antigen: not known. The data derive from a study of cytomegalovirus exposure and HLA in healthy donors. Whole-study context: Most genotyped donors, about 81% of about 430, had Caucasian-associated genetic ancestry. Notes on the study in general: Reported results showed that the classifier diagnosed cytomegalovirus status with high specificity and sensitivity. TRBV6-2, TRBV6-3 and some other V segments were excluded as indistinguishable.

Samples came from healthy bone marrow donors. The CDR3 is 15 residues long. V shed 0 bases, J shed 1 base, and the junction held 2 bases outside the gene matches. From germline, CDR1 is SGDLS and CDR2 YYNGEE. PCR amplification relied on 60 Vbeta primers (plus 13 Jbeta primers). The data were produced by immunoSEQ multiplex PCR, yet TCRdb's version contains in-frame clones alone and is incomplete. The data show about 120,000 clones, roughly 80% seen once. The clonotype was recovered from a man younger than 45 in good health and CMV-seropositive. The sequenced material came from PBMCs. The chain couples TRBV9 to TRBJ1-1, with 8 bases that match TRBD1. CDR3 protein: CASSVVGQANTEAFF. Written as DNA, the CDR3 is TGTGCCAGCAGCGTAGTGGGACAGGCGAACACTGAAGCTTTCTTT.